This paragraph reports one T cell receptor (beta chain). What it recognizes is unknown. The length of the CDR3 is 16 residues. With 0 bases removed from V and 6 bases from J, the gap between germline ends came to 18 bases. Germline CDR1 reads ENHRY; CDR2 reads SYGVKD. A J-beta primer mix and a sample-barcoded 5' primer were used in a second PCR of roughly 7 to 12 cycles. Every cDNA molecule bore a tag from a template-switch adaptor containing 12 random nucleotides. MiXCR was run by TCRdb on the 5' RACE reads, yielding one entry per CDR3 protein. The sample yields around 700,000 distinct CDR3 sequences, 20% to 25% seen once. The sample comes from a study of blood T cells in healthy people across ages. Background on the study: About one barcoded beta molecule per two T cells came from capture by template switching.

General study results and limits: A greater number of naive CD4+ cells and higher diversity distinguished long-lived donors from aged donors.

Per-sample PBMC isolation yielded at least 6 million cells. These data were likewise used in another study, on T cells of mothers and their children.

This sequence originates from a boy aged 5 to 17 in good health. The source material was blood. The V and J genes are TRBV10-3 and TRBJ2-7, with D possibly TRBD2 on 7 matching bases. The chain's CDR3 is CAISESTWGGGGEQYF. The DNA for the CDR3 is TGTGCCATCAGTGAGTCAACCTGGGGAGGGGGAGGCGAGCAGTACTTC.